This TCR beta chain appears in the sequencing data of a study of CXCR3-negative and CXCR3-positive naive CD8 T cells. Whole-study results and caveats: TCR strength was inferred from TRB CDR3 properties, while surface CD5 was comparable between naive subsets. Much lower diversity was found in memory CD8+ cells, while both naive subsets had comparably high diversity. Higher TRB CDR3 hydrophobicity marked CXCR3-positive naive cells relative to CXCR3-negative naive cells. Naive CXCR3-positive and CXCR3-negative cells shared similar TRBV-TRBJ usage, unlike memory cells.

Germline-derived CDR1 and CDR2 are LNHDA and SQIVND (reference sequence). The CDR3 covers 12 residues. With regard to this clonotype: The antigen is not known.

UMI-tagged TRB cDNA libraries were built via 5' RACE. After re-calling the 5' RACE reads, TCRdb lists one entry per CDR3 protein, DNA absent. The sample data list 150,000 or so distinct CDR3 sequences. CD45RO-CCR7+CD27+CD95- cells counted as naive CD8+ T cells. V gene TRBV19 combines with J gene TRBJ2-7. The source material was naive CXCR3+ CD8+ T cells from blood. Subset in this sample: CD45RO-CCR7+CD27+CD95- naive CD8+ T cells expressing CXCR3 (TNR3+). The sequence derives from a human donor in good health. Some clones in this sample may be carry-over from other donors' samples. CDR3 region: CATADSSYEQYF. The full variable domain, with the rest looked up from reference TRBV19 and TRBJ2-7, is DGGITQSPKYLFRKEGQNVTLSCEQNLNHDAMYWYRQDPGQGLRLIYYSQIVNDFQKGDIAEGYSVSREKKESFPLTVTSAQKNPTAFYLCATADSSYEQYFGPGTRLTVT.